The source of this T cell receptor beta chain is a study of cytomegalovirus exposure and HLA in healthy donors. A word on this clone: Its antigen remains unknown.

Study results and caveats: Accurate prediction of most subjects' HLA-A and HLA-B alleles from TCR beta sequences was reported. The investigators catalogued 164 TCR beta chains as cytomegalovirus-associated.

In the PCR, 60 Vbeta and 13 Jbeta primers were used. Only in-frame clones appear in the TCRdb table, and some are missing; sequencing was by immunoSEQ multiplex PCR. The sample records approximately 100,000 clones, 65% to 75% being singletons. Per germline, CDR1 MNHNY and CDR2 SVGAGI (reference sequence). The CDR3 totals 16 residues. Trimming cost V 0 bases and J 4 bases, with 14 bases left between them. The sequenced sample was PBMCs. The genes are TRBV6-6 and TRBJ2-3, with D tentatively TRBD2 (5 bases). This TCR was sampled from a middle-aged man in good health and CMV-seropositive. CDR3 nucleotides: TGTGCCAGCAGTTACTCGCCAAGGGCGGGCGCAGATACGCAGTATTTT. This sequence encodes CASSYSPRAGADTQYF.